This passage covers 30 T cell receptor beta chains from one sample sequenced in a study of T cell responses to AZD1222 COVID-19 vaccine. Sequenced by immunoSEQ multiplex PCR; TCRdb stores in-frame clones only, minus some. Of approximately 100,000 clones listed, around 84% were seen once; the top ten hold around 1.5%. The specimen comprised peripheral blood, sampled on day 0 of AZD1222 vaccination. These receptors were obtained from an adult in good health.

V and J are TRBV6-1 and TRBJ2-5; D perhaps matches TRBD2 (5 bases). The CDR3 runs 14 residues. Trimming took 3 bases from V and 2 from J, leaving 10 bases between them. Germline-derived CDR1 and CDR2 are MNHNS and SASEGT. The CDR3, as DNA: TGTGCCAGCAGTGAGAACAGACTACAAGAGACCCAGTACTTC. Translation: CASSENRLQETQYF.

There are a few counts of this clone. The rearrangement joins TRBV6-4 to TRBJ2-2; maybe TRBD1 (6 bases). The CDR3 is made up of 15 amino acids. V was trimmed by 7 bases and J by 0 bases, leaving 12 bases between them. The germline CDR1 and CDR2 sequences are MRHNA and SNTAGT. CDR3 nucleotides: TGTGCCAGCACCAAGGACAGCGCGAACACCGGGGAGCTGTTTTTT. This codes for CASTKDSANTGELFF.

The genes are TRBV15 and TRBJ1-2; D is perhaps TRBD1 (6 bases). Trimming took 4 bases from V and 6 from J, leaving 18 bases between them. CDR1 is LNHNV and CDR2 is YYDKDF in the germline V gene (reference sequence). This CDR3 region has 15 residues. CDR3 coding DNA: TGTGCCACCAGCACGTTTACTGACAGGACCGATGGCTACACCTTC. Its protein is CATSTFTDRTDGYTF. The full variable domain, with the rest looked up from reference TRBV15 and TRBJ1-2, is DAMVIQNPRYQVTQFGKPVTLSCSQTLNHNVMYWYQQKSSQAPKLLFHYYDKDFNNEADTPDNFQSRRPNTSFCFLDIRSPGLGDTAMYLCATSTFTDRTDGYTFGSGTRLTVV.

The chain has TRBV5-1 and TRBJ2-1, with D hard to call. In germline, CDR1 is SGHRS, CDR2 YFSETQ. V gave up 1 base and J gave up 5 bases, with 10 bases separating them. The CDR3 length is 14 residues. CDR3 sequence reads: CASSLYNTNNEQFF. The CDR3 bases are TGCGCCAGCAGCTTGTATAACACTAACAATGAGCAGTTCTTC. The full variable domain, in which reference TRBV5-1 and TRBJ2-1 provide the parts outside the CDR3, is KAGVTQTPRYLIKTRGQQVTLSCSPISGHRSVSWYQQTPGQGLQFLFEYFSETQRNKGNFPGRFSGRQFSNSRSEMNVSTLELGDSALYLCASSLYNTNNEQFFGPGTRLTVL.

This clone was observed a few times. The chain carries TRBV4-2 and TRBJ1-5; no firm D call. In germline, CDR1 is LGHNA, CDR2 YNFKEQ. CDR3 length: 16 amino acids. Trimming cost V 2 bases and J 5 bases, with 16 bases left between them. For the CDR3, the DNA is TGTGCCAGCAGCCAACAAATGACGGAGGTTCATCAGCCCCAGCATTTT. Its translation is CASSQQMTEVHQPQHF.

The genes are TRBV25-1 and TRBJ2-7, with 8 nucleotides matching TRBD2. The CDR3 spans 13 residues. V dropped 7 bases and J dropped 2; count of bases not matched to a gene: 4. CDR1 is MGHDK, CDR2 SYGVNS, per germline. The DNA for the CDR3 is TGTGCCAGCACGGCGGGAGGCACCTACGAGCAGTACTTC. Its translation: CASTAGGTYEQYF.

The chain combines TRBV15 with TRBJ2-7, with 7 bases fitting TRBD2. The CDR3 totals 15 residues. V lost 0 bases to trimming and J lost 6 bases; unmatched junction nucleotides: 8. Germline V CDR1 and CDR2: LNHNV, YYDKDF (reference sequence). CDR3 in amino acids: CATSRDRTSSGEQYF. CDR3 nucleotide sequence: TGTGCCACCAGCAGAGATCGGACTAGTTCTGGCGAGCAGTACTTC. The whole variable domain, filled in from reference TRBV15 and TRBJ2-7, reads DAMVIQNPRYQVTQFGKPVTLSCSQTLNHNVMYWYQQKSSQAPKLLFHYYDKDFNNEADTPDNFQSRRPNTSFCFLDIRSPGLGDTAMYLCATSRDRTSSGEQYFGPGTRLTVT.

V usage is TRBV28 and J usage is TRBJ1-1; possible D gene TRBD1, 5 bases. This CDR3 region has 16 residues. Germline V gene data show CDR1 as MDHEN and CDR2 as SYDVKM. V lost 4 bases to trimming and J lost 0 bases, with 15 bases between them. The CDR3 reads CASSSPSSRVNTEAFF. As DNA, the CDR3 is TGTGCCAGCAGTTCACCCTCGAGCAGGGTGAACACTGAAGCTTTCTTT.

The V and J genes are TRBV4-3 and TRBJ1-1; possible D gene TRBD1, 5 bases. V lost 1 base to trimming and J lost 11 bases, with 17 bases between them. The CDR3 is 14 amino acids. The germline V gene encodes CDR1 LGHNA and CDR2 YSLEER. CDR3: CASSQGQGPRVAFF. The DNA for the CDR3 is TGCGCCAGCAGCCAAGGTCAGGGCCCCCGGGTCGCTTTCTTT.

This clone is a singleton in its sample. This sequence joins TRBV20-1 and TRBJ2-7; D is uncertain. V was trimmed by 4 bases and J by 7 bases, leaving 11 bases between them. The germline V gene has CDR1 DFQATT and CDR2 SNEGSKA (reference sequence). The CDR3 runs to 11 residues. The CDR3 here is CSATPSLEQYF. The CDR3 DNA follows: TGCAGTGCTACCCCTTCCCTGGAGCAGTACTTC.

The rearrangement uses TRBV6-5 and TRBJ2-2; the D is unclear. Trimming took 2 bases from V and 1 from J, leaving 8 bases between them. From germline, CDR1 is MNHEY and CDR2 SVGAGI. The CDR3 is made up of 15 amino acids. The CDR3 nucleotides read TGTGCCAGCAGTTACCAAGACCAGAACACCGGGGAGCTGTTTTTT. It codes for CASSYQDQNTGELFF.

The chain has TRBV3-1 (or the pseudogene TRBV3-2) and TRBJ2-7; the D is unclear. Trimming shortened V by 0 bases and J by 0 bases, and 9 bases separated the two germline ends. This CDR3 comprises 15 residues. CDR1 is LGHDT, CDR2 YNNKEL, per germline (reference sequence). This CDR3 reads CASSQDLGASYEQYF. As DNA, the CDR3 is TGTGCCAGCAGCCAAGATCTGGGTGCCTCCTACGAGCAGTACTTC.

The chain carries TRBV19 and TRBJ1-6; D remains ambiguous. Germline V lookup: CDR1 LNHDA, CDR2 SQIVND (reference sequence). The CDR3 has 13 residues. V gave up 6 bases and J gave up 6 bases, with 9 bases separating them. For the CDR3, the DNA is TGTGCCAGTAGCCAGACCCGTAATTCACCCCTCCACTTT. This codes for CASSQTRNSPLHF.

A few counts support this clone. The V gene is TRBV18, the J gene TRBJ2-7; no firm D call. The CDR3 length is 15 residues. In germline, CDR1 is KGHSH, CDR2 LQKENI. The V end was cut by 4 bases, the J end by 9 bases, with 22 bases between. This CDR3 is CASSRSDSALNPQYF. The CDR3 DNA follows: TGTGCCAGCTCACGCTCTGACTCGGCGCTTAACCCGCAGTACTTC.

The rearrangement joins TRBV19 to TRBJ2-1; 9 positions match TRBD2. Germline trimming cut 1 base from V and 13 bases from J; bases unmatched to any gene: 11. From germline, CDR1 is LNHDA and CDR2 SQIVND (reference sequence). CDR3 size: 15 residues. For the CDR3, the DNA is TGTGCCAGTAGTATAGGTGGCGGGAGGGCCAGCAGTCAGTTCTTC. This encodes CASSIGGGRASSQFF.

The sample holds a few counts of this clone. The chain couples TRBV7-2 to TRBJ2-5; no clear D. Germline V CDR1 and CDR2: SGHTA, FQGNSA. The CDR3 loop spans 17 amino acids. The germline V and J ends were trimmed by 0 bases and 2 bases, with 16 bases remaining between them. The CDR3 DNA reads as TGTGCCAGCAGCTTAGCGAGTGGTCGAAGGCAGCAAGAGACCCAGTACTTC. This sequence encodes CASSLASGRRQQETQYF. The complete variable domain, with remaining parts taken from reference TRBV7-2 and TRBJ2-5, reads GAGVSQSPSNKVTEKGKDVELRCDPISGHTALYWYRQSLGQGLEFLIYFQGNSAPDKSGLPSDRFSAERTGGSVSTLTIQRTQQEDSAVYLCASSLASGRRQQETQYFGPGTRLLVL.

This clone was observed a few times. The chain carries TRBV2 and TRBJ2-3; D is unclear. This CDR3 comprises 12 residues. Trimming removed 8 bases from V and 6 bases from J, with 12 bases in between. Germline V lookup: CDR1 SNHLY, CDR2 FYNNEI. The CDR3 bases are TGTGCCAGCGCCACTAAAAGGGATACGCAGTATTTT. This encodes CASATKRDTQYF.

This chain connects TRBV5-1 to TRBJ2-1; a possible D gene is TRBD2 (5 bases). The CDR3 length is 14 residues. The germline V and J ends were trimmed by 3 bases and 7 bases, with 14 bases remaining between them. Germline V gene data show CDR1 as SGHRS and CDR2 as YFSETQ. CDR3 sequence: CASSSFERTNEQFF. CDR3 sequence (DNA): TGCGCCAGCAGCTCATTCGAGAGGACTAATGAGCAGTTCTTC.

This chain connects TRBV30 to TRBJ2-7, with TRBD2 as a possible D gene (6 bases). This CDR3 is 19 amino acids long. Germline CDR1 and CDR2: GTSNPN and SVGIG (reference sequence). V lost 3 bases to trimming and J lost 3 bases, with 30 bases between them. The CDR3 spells CAWRRRANLRLESSYEQYF. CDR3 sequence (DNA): TGTGCCTGGAGAAGGAGGGCCAACCTCCGACTTGAAAGTAGCTACGAGCAGTACTTC.

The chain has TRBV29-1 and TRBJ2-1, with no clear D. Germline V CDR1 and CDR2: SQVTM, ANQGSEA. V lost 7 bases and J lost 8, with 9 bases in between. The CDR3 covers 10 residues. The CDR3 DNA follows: TGCAGCGGGCAGCGTGATGAGCAGTTCTTC. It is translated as CSGQRDEQFF.

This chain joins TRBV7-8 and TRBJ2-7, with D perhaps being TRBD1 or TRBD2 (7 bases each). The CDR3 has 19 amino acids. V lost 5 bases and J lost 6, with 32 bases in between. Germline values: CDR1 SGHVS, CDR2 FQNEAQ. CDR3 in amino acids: CASSPKHQGGGVRGREQYF. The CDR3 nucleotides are TGTGCCAGCAGCCCCAAACATCAGGGGGGGGGAGTTCGAGGCCGCGAGCAGTACTTC.

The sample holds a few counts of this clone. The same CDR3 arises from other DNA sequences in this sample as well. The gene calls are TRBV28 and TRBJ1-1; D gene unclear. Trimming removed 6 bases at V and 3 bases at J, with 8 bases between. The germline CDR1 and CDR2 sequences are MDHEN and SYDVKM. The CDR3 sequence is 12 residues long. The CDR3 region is CASSPGDTEAFF. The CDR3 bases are TGTGCCAGCAGCCCCGGTGACACTGAAGCTTTCTTT.

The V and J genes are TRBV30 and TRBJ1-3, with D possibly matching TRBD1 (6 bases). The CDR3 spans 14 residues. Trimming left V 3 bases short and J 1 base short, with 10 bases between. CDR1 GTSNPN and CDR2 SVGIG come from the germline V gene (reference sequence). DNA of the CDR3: TGTGCCTGGAGGACAGGATTTTCTGGAAACACCATATATTTT. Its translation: CAWRTGFSGNTIYF.

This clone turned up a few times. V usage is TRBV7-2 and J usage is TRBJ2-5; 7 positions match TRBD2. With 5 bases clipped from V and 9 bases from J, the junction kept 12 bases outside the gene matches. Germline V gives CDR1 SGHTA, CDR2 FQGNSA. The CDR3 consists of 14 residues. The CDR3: CASSLGGRSGAQYF. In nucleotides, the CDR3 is TGTGCCAGCAGCCTGGGGGGGAGGAGTGGGGCCCAGTACTTC.

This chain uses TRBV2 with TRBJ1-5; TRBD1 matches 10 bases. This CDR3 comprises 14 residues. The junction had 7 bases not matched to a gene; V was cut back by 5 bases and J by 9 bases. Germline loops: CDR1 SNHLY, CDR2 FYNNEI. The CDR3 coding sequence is TGTGCCAGCAGTCTCGGACAGGGGGGATGGCCCCAGCATTTT. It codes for CASSLGQGGWPQHF.

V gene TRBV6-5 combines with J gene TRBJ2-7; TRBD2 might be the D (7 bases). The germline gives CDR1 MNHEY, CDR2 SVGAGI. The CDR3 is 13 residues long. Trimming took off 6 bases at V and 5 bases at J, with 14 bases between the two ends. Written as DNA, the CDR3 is TGTGCCAGCAGGTCGGGGGGCTTCCACGAGCAGTACTTC. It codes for CASRSGGFHEQYF.

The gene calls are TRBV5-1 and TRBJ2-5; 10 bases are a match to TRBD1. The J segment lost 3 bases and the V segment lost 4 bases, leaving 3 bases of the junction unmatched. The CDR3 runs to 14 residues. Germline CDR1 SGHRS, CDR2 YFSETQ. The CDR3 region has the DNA TGCGCCAGCAGCCTGACAGGGGGCGAAGAGACCCAGTACTTC. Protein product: CASSLTGGEETQYF.

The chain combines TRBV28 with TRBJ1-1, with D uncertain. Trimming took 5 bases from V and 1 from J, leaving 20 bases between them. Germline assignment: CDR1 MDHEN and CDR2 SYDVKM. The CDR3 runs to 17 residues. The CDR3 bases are TGTGCCAGCAGTCGCATCCGAGGCCCGTCCCCGAACACTGAAGCTTTCTTT. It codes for CASSRIRGPSPNTEAFF.

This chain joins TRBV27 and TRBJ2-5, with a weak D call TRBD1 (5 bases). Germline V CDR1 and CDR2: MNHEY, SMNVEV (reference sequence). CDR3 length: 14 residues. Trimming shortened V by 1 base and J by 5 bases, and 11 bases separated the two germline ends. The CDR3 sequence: CASSLWQGGETQYF. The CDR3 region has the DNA TGTGCCAGCAGTTTATGGCAGGGCGGCGAGACCCAGTACTTC.

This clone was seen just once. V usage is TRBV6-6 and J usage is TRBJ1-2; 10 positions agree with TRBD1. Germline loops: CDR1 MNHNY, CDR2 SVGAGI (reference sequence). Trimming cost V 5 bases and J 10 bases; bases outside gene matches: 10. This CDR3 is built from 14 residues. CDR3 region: CASSATGGLGFYTF. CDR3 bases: TGTGCCAGCAGTGCGACAGGGGGCTTAGGGTTCTACACCTTC.